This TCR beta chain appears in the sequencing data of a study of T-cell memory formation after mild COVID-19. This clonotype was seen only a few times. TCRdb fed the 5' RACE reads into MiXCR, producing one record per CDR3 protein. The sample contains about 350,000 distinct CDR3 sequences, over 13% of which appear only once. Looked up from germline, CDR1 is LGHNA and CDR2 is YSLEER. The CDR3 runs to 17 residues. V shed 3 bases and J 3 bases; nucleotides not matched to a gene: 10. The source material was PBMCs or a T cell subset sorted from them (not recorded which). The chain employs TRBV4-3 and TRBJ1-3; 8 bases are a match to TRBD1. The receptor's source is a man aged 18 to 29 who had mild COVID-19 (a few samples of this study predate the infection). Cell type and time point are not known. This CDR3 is CASSHEGQGASGNTIYF. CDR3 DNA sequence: TGCGCCAGCAGCCACGAGGGGCAGGGGGCGAGTGGAAACACCATATATTTT.